This TCR beta chain was documented in a study of monozygotic twins with inflammatory bowel disease. Regarding the study as a whole: It was in IBD patients that TCRbeta diversity (inverse Simpson) was lower than in healthy co-twins.

Template-switch reactions added UMIs with a 6-nucleotide sample barcode. TCRdb derives one entry per CDR3 protein from the 5' RACE reads, leaving out DNA. The table lists around 380,000 distinct CDR3 sequences. RNA in its total form was extracted from whole blood, and T cells were not sorted. To note about this clonotype: Its matching antigen is unknown.

This CDR3 has 12 amino acids. In germline, CDR1 is DFQATT, CDR2 SNEGSKA (reference sequence). This sequence joins TRBV20-1 and TRBJ1-1. This clonotype originated in a human donor with ulcerative colitis or Crohn's disease, or a healthy co-twin of an affected twin (not recorded which). Sequences were obtained from blood. This CDR3 reads CSAKGGGTEAFF.